The 13 T cell receptor beta chains below all came from one sample that was sequenced in a study of blood T cell repertoires in COVID-19. This table comes from immunoSEQ multiplex PCR, and its TCRdb copy is limited to in-frame clones, with some not included. The sample holds over 85,000 clones, roughly 84% seen once. Sequenced material: peripheral blood. These receptors were obtained from a human donor in a cohort sampled during active COVID-19.

The CDR3 sequence is CASSLAQAYGYTF. The CDR3 region has the DNA TGTGCCAGCAGCTTAGCACAGGCCTATGGCTACACCTTC. The chain couples TRBV11-2 to TRBJ1-2; TRBD1 is a possible D gene (5 bases). The CDR3 loop spans 13 amino acids. The germline V and J ends were trimmed by 1 base and 4 bases, with 7 bases remaining between them. Germline V gene sequence: CDR1 SGHAT, CDR2 FQNNGV. Variable domain in full (rest from reference TRBV11-2 and TRBJ1-2): EAGVAQSPRYKIIEKRQSVAFWCNPISGHATLYWYQQILGQGPKLLIQFQNNGVVDDSQLPKDRFSAERLKGVDSTLKIQPAKLEDSAVYLCASSLAQAYGYTFGSGTRLTVV.

The chain recombines TRBV19 with TRBJ1-1, with 7 bases aligning to TRBD1. The CDR3 loop spans 14 amino acids. Germline V lookup: CDR1 LNHDA, CDR2 SQIVND (reference sequence). The V segment lost 5 bases and the J segment 1 base; nucleotides outside the gene matches: 4. This CDR3 is CASSPRDRNTEAFF. CDR3 bases: TGTGCCAGTAGTCCCCGGGACAGGAACACTGAAGCTTTCTTT.

This sequence joins TRBV14 and TRBJ1-2, with TRBD1 identical over 10 bases. Per the germline V gene, CDR1 is SGHDN and CDR2 is FVKESK. The junction had 8 bases not matched to a gene; V was cut back by 4 bases and J by 6 bases. The CDR3 is made up of 15 amino acids. The CDR3 DNA is TGTGCCAGCAGCCGAACCTTGGGGACAGGGGATGGCTACACCTTC. This translates into CASSRTLGTGDGYTF.

V gene TRBV19 combines with J gene TRBJ1-5; 8 nucleotides agree with TRBD1. The CDR3 runs 14 residues. Germline loops: CDR1 LNHDA, CDR2 SQIVND (reference sequence). Trimming at V came to 6 bases and at J to 1 base, leaving 2 bases not matched to a gene. Here the CDR3 reads CASSDRGSNQPQHF. The CDR3 nucleotides are TGTGCCAGTAGCGACAGGGGAAGCAATCAGCCCCAGCATTTT.

This chain links TRBV5-1 with TRBJ2-7, with D perhaps matching TRBD2 (5 bases). The CDR3 sequence is 15 residues long. Germline values: CDR1 SGHRS, CDR2 YFSETQ. The V and J ends lost 0 bases and 3 bases respectively, with 13 bases between them. DNA for the CDR3: TGCGCCAGCAGCTTGGCCGCGGGCTCCATCTACGAGCAGTACTTC. Amino acid sequence: CASSLAAGSIYEQYF.

The chain links TRBV18 to TRBJ1-4; possible D gene TRBD1, 6 bases. Germline V gene lookup returns CDR1 KGHSH and CDR2 LQKENI. V gave up 3 bases and J gave up 2 bases, with 10 bases separating them. This CDR3 is built from 15 residues. The CDR3 nucleotides read TGTGCCAGCTCACCGGACAGCGTCACTAATGAAAAACTGTTTTTT. Protein: CASSPDSVTNEKLFF.

This clone was found a few times. This sequence joins TRBV4-2 and TRBJ2-1; 7 nucleotides align to TRBD2. Germline CDR1 and CDR2: LGHNA and YNFKEQ. The CDR3 extends over 15 amino acids. With V trimmed by 3 bases and J by 6 bases, 8 bases remained unmatched. CDR3 loop: CASSQVRGVINEQFF. CDR3 bases: TGTGCCAGCAGCCAGGTCCGGGGGGTCATCAATGAGCAGTTCTTC.

This rearrangement joins TRBV19 to TRBJ1-2, with TRBD1 as a possible D gene (5 bases). This CDR3 comprises 14 residues. Deletions cut 6 bases from V and 4 bases from J, with 15 bases between. The germline gives CDR1 LNHDA, CDR2 SQIVND (reference sequence). For the CDR3, the DNA is TGTGCCAGTAGCCCAGGGCGGGGTACCTATGGCTACACCTTC. As protein: CASSPGRGTYGYTF.

The rearrangement uses TRBV20-1 and TRBJ2-3; 10 bases match TRBD2. The CDR3 is 15 amino acids. With 3 bases clipped from V and 5 bases from J, the junction kept 8 bases outside the gene matches. Germline V CDR1 and CDR2: DFQATT, SNEGSKA (reference sequence). The CDR3 nucleotides read TGCAGTGCTAGTACTAGCGGGGTGGCGCGAGATACGCAGTATTTT. It is translated as CSASTSGVARDTQYF.

This sequence joins TRBV5-5 and TRBJ2-7; D possibly corresponds to TRBD1 (6 bases). Germline CDR1 and CDR2: SGHKS and YYEKEE (reference sequence). The CDR3 is made up of 15 amino acids. Trimming took 4 bases from V and 0 from J, leaving 14 bases between them. The CDR3 loop reads CASSPQGLSSYEQYF. CDR3 sequence (DNA): TGTGCCAGCAGCCCACAGGGTCTGAGCTCCTACGAGCAGTACTTC. The variable domain in full, with the rest retrieved from reference TRBV5-5 and TRBJ2-7, is DAGVTQSPTHLIKTRGQQVTLRCSPISGHKSVSWYQQVLGQGPQFIFQYYEKEERGRGNFPDRFSARQFPNYSSELNVNALLLGDSALYLCASSPQGLSSYEQYFGPGTRLTVT.

The CDR3 region has the DNA TGTGCCAGCAGTGGGTTTTTAGGGACATCCTACGAGCAGTACTTC. This gives the protein CASSGFLGTSYEQYF. J is TRBJ2-7 and V is TRBV13; D is perhaps TRBD1 (6 bases). Germline CDR1 reads PRHDT; CDR2 reads FYEKMQ (reference sequence). V was trimmed by 6 bases and J by 1 base, leaving 16 bases between them. The CDR3 length is 15 residues.

This clone was seen a single time. CDR3 DNA: TGTGCCAGCAGCGCAGTGGGGGGTCAGCCCCAGCATTTT. This encodes CASSAVGGQPQHF. The chain joins TRBV9 to TRBJ1-5; D is perhaps TRBD1 (5 bases). This CDR3 has 13 residues. Trimming cost V 3 bases and J 6 bases, with 10 bases left between them. Germline V lookup: CDR1 SGDLS, CDR2 YYNGEE.

The rearrangement uses TRBV5-1 and TRBJ2-7; weak D call: TRBD1 (5 bases). This CDR3 region has 15 residues. Germline CDR1 and CDR2: SGHRS and YFSETQ. The V gene lost 5 bases and the J gene lost 5 bases, with 20 bases spanning the gap. CDR3 sequence (DNA): TGCGCCAGCAGTACCGAAGGGGCCCTCGGCGACGAGCAGTACTTC. It yields the protein CASSTEGALGDEQYF.